The next 6 T cell receptor beta chains were all read from a single sample in a study of control samples from healthy donors and cancer patients. Clones were sequenced by immunoSEQ multiplex PCR, and TCRdb holds only the in-frame ones, with some missing. The table has more than 70,000 clones, over 90% seen once. Sequencing used blood. Every receptor here comes from a woman aged 25 to 39 in good health.

In its sample, this clone was seen once. The rearrangement uses TRBV25-1 and TRBJ1-1; D not certain. CDR1 MGHDK and CDR2 SYGVNS come from the germline V gene. There are 12 residues in the CDR3. Trimming stripped 8 bases from V and 0 bases from J, with 7 bases between. CDR3 protein: CASRRLNTEAFF. The DNA for the CDR3 is TGTGCCAGCCGGCGCCTGAACACTGAAGCTTTCTTT.

This rearrangement joins TRBV2 to TRBJ2-1; weak D call: TRBD2 (5 bases). Per the germline V gene, CDR1 is SNHLY and CDR2 is FYNNEI. Trimming shortened V by 6 bases and J by 7 bases, and 13 bases separated the two germline ends. This CDR3 is 13 amino acids long. The CDR3 DNA sequence: TGTGCCAGCAGCCAACTAGTTCATAATGAGCAGTTCTTC. Its protein product is CASSQLVHNEQFF.

V and J are TRBV27 and TRBJ1-6; 7 nucleotides agree with TRBD1. CDR3 length: 17 amino acids. Germline V CDR1 and CDR2: MNHEY, SMNVEV (reference sequence). The V gene end was trimmed by 5 bases and the J gene end by 14 bases; junction bases not matched to a gene: 21. CDR3 residues: CASSPTVAGTVGRSLHF. For the CDR3, the DNA is TGTGCCAGCAGTCCTACTGTGGCCGGGACAGTCGGTAGGTCCCTCCACTTT.

There are a few counts of this clone. The rearrangement uses TRBV10-2 and TRBJ1-6; 7 bases fit TRBD1. Trimming at V came to 5 bases and at J to 10 bases, leaving 8 bases not matched to a gene. CDR3 size: 14 residues. CDR1 and CDR2 from the germline V gene are WSHSY and SAAADI. CDR3 in DNA: TGCGCCAGCAGTTACTCAGGGGGAAGCTCACCCCTCCACTTT. It codes for CASSYSGGSSPLHF.

The rearrangement links TRBV16 to TRBJ2-3, with a tentative D call TRBD1 (5 bases). This CDR3 has 15 amino acids. Trimming shortened V by 1 base and J by 2 bases, and 10 bases separated the two germline ends. Germline values: CDR1 KGHSY, CDR2 FQNENV. The CDR3 sequence: CASSQWTPPTDTQYF. In DNA, the CDR3 is TGTGCCAGCAGCCAATGGACACCCCCCACAGATACGCAGTATTTT.

V usage is TRBV5-1 and J usage is TRBJ1-1; TRBD1 matches 7 bases. Germline-derived CDR1 and CDR2 are SGHRS and YFSETQ. J gave up 0 bases and V 5 bases, and 4 bases lay outside the gene matches. This CDR3 has 14 residues. CDR3 region: CASSWDSMNTEAFF. CDR3 sequence (DNA): TGCGCCAGCAGTTGGGACAGCATGAACACTGAAGCTTTCTTT. The full variable domain, in which reference TRBV5-1 and TRBJ1-1 provide the parts outside the CDR3, is KAGVTQTPRYLIKTRGQQVTLSCSPISGHRSVSWYQQTPGQGLQFLFEYFSETQRNKGNFPGRFSGRQFSNSRSEMNVSTLELGDSALYLCASSWDSMNTEAFFGQGTRLTVV.